The entry below describes one TCR beta chain. What it binds is not known. This entry belongs to a study of T cell responses to AZD1222 COVID-19 vaccine. General observations from the study: Donors skewed white British and female; clonal diversity was possibly underestimated.

Per the germline V gene, CDR1 is KGHSH and CDR2 is LQKENI. Trimming took 2 bases from V and 8 from J, leaving 10 bases between them. The CDR3 spans 13 residues. The data were produced by immunoSEQ multiplex PCR, yet TCRdb's version contains in-frame clones alone and is incomplete. The sample yields 85,000 to 100,000 clones, about 89% seen once. The chain links TRBV18 to TRBJ2-1; tentatively, D is TRBD1 (6 bases). The material sequenced was peripheral blood, taken 28 days after the second AZD1222 dose. The sequence derives from an adult who received the AZD1222 COVID-19 vaccine. CDR3: CASSPGAGDEQFF. The CDR3 nucleotides are TGTGCCAGCTCACCAGGGGCAGGGGATGAGCAGTTCTTC. Drawing the rest from reference TRBV18 and TRBJ2-1, the complete variable domain is NAGVMQNPRHLVRRRGQEARLRCSPMKGHSHVYWYRQLPEEGLKFMVYLQKENIIDESGMPKERFSAEFPKEGPSILRIQQVVRGDSAAYFCASSPGAGDEQFFGPGTRLTVL.